Listed here are 12 T cell receptor beta chains from one sample, sequenced in a study of blood T cells in healthy people across ages. A second 7 to 11 cycle PCR used barcoded and J-beta primers. TCRdb reanalysed the 5' RACE reads using MiXCR and keeps one entry per CDR3 protein. The profile covers about 810,000 distinct CDR3 sequences, with 30% to 45% appearing a single time and approximately 12% taken by the ten largest. The sequenced material came from blood. Receptors originate from a man aged 18 to 35 in good health.

V is TRBV5-1 and J is TRBJ2-3, with D tentatively TRBD2 (6 bases). The CDR3 totals 17 residues. The V and J ends lost 3 bases and 2 bases respectively, with 19 bases between them. Germline loops: CDR1 SGHRS, CDR2 YFSETQ. CDR3 protein: CASSSSLSGGNTDTQYF. In nucleotides, the CDR3 is TGCGCCAGCAGCTCGAGTCTTTCCGGGGGAAACACAGATACGCAGTATTTT.

The CDR3 sequence: CASSLARAGGNTIYF. CDR3 in DNA: TGTGCCAGCAGCTTGGCCCGGGCAGGTGGAAACACCATATATTTT. This chain uses TRBV5-6 with TRBJ1-3; D is unclear. CDR1 SGHDT and CDR2 YYEEEE come from the germline V gene. The CDR3 covers 15 residues. Trimming cost V 0 bases and J 3 bases, with 10 bases left between them.

V usage is TRBV12-3 or TRBV12-4 and J usage is TRBJ2-7, with 12 bases aligning to TRBD1. J gave up 5 bases and V 11 bases, and 13 bases lay outside the gene matches. CDR3 length: 15 amino acids. CDR3 region: CASLPGTGGFDEQYF. The CDR3 DNA is TGTGCCTCCTTACCCGGGACAGGGGGCTTTGACGAGCAGTACTTC.

The chain recombines TRBV24-1 with TRBJ2-3; a weak D match, TRBD1 (6 bases). CDR3 size: 16 residues. Germline V lookup: CDR1 KGHDR, CDR2 SFDVKD. Trimming cost V 2 bases and J 4 bases, with 15 bases left between them. CDR3 nucleotides: TGTGCCACCAGTGATTCGGAGAGACAGGACTCAGATACGCAGTATTTT. Its translation: CATSDSERQDSDTQYF.

The table lists this clonotype with a count of one. The rearrangement uses TRBV9 and TRBJ2-1; D tentatively reads TRBD1 or TRBD2 (5 bases each). The CDR3 extends over 15 amino acids. The germline V gene encodes CDR1 SGDLS and CDR2 YYNGEE. V shed 4 bases and J shed 8 bases, with 19 bases lying between them. The DNA for the CDR3 is TGTGCCAGCAGCCCATGGACTGTGGGACGTGATGAGCAGTTCTTC. This gives the protein CASSPWTVGRDEQFF.

This clonotype was counted many times. The chain has TRBV27 and TRBJ2-6; a weak D match, TRBD2 (5 bases). The CDR3 runs to 18 residues. The V gene's germline CDR1 is MNHEY and CDR2 SMNVEV (reference sequence). Deletions cut 0 bases from V and 4 bases from J, with 16 bases between. CDR3 nucleotide sequence: TGTGCCAGCAGTTTATCTGGTGCTAGCTCCTCCGGGGCCAACGTCCTGACTTTC. This translates into CASSLSGASSSGANVLTF.

This clonotype has just a few counts. The chain recombines TRBV5-1 with TRBJ2-1, with 7 bases identical to TRBD1. Per germline, CDR1 SGHRS and CDR2 YFSETQ. The CDR3 has 15 amino acids. V lost 4 bases to trimming and J lost 0 bases; unmatched junction nucleotides: 4. Here the CDR3 reads CASSGTASSYNEQFF. DNA of the CDR3: TGCGCCAGCAGCGGGACAGCCAGCTCCTACAATGAGCAGTTCTTC.

This clonotype was counted between two and nine times. The J gene is TRBJ2-5, the V gene TRBV14; D may correspond to TRBD1 or TRBD2 (5 bases each). The V gene lost 0 bases and the J gene lost 8 bases, with 16 bases spanning the gap. There are 15 residues in the CDR3. Germline values: CDR1 SGHDN, CDR2 FVKESK. Written as DNA, the CDR3 is TGTGCCAGCAGCCAAGATGATGGGGGACGGGAAACCCAGTACTTC. Translating it yields CASSQDDGGRETQYF.

The V and J genes are TRBV5-1 and TRBJ2-5; D gene unclear. Trimming stripped 0 bases from V and 2 bases from J, with 11 bases between. Germline V lookup: CDR1 SGHRS, CDR2 YFSETQ. The CDR3 runs to 15 residues. The CDR3 reads CASSLVAEIQETQYF. The CDR3 coding sequence is TGCGCCAGCAGCTTGGTAGCAGAGATACAAGAGACCCAGTACTTC.

The sample holds a few counts of this clonotype. The rearrangement joins TRBV4-2 to TRBJ2-7; D gene uncertain. The CDR3 length is 16 residues. Germline values: CDR1 LGHNA, CDR2 YNFKEQ. Trimming stripped 0 bases from V and 2 bases from J, with 14 bases between. CDR3 residues: CASSQDALEGPYEQYF. For the CDR3, the DNA is TGTGCCAGCAGCCAAGATGCCCTAGAAGGGCCCTACGAGCAGTACTTC.

This clonotype was recorded a few times. The chain links TRBV6-2 or TRBV6-3 to TRBJ2-3; the D is unclear. Germline V gene lookup returns CDR1 MNHEY and CDR2 SVGEGT. The V and J ends lost 5 bases and 5 bases respectively, with 8 bases between them. The CDR3 has 12 residues. The CDR3 nucleotides read TGTGCCAGCAGTCTCCTCCTAGATACGCAGTATTTT. It codes for CASSLLLDTQYF.

This chain connects TRBV4-3 to TRBJ2-7; either TRBD1 or TRBD2 may fit D (5 bases each). The CDR3 totals 15 residues. Germline CDR1 LGHNA, CDR2 YSLEER. The ends were cut back, 4 bases at V and 1 base at J, with 14 bases in the middle. This chain's CDR3 is CASSPGTTESYEQYF. CDR3 sequence (DNA): TGCGCCAGCAGCCCCGGGACGACAGAATCCTACGAGCAGTACTTC.